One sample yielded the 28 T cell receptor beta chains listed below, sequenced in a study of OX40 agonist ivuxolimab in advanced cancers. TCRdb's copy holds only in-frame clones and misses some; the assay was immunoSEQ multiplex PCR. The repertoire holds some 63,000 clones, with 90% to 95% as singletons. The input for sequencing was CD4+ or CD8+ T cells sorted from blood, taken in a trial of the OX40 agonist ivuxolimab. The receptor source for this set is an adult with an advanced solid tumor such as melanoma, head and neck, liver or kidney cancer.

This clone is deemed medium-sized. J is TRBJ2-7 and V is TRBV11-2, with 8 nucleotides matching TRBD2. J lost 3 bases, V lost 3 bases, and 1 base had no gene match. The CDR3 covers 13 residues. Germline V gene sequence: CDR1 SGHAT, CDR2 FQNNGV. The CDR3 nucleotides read TGTGCCAGCAGCTTCAGCGGGAGCTACGAGCAGTACTTC. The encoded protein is CASSFSGSYEQYF.

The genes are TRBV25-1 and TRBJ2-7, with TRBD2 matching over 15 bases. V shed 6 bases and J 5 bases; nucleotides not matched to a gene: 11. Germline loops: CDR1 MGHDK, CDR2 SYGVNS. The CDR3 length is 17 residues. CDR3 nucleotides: TGTGCCAGCAGCATAAGGACTAGCGGGAGGGCCGGCCACGAGCAGTACTTC. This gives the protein CASSIRTSGRAGHEQYF.

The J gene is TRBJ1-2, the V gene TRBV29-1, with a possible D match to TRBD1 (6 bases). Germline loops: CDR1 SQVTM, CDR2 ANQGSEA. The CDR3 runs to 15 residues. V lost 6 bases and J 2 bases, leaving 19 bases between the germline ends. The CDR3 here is CSVMTKGTPNYGYTF. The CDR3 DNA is TGCAGCGTGATGACTAAAGGGACACCCAACTATGGCTACACCTTC.

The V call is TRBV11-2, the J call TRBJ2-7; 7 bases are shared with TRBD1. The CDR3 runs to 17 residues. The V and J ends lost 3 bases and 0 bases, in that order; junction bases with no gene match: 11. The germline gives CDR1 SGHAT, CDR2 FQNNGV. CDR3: CASSLEGTARPSYEQYF. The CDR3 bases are TGTGCCAGCAGCTTGGAAGGGACAGCCAGGCCCTCCTACGAGCAGTACTTC. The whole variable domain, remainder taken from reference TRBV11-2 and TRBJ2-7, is EAGVAQSPRYKIIEKRQSVAFWCNPISGHATLYWYQQILGQGPKLLIQFQNNGVVDDSQLPKDRFSAERLKGVDSTLKIQPAKLEDSAVYLCASSLEGTARPSYEQYFGPGTRLTVT.

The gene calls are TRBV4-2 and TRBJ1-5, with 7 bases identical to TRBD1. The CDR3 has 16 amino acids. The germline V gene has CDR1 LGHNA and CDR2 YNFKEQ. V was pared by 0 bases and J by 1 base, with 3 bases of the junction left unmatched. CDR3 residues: CASSQEAGGSNQPQHF. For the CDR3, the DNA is TGTGCCAGCAGCCAAGAGGCAGGGGGAAGCAATCAGCCCCAGCATTTT.

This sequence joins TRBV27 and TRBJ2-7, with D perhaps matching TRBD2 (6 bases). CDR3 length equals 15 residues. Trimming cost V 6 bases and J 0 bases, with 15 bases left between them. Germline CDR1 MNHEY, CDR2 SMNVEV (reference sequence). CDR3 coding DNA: TGTGCCAGCAGGTCTGGGGACTCCCTCTCCTACGAGCAGTACTTC. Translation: CASRSGDSLSYEQYF.

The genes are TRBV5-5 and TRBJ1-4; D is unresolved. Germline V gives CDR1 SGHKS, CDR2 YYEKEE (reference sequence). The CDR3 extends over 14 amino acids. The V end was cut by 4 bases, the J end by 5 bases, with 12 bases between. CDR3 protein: CASSKNNWNEKLFF. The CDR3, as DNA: TGTGCCAGCAGCAAGAATAATTGGAATGAAAAACTGTTTTTT. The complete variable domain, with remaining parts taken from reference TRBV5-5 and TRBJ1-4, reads DAGVTQSPTHLIKTRGQQVTLRCSPISGHKSVSWYQQVLGQGPQFIFQYYEKEERGRGNFPDRFSARQFPNYSSELNVNALLLGDSALYLCASSKNNWNEKLFFGSGTQLSVL.

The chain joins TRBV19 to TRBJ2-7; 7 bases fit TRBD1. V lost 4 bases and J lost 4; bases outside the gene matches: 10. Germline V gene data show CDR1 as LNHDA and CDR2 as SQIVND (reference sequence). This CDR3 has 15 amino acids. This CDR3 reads CASSTATGFGYEQYF. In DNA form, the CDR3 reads TGTGCCAGTAGTACCGCGACAGGGTTCGGATACGAGCAGTACTTC.

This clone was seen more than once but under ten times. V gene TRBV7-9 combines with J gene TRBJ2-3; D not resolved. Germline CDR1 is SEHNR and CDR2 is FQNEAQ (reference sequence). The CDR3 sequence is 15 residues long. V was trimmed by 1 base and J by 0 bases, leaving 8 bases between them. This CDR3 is CASSLDLGSTDTQYF. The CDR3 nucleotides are TGTGCCAGCAGCTTAGATCTGGGTAGCACAGATACGCAGTATTTT. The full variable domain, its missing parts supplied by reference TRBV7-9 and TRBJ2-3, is DTGVSQNPRHKITKRGQNVTFRCDPISEHNRLYWYRQTLGQGPEFLTYFQNEAQLEKSRLLSDRFSAERPKGSFSTLEIQRTEQGDSAMYLCASSLDLGSTDTQYFGPGTRLTVL.

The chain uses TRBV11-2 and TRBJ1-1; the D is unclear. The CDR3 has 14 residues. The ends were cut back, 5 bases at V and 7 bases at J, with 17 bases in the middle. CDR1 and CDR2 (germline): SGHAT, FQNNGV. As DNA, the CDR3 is TGTGCCAGCAGCCCCTCATTTGGCGGGGTTGAAGCTTTCTTT. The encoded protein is CASSPSFGGVEAFF.

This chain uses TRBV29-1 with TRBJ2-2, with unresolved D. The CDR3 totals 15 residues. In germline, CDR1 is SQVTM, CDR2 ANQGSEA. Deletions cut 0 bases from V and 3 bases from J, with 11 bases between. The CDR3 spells CSVEDPGEDTGELFF. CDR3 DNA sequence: TGCAGCGTTGAAGATCCGGGCGAAGACACCGGGGAGCTGTTTTTT.

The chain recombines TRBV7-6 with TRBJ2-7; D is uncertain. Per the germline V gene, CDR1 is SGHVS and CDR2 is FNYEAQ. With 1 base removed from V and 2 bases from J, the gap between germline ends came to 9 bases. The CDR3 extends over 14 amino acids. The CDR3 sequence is CASSLGRVTYEQYF. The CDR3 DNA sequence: TGTGCCAGCAGCTTAGGTCGGGTGACCTACGAGCAGTACTTC.

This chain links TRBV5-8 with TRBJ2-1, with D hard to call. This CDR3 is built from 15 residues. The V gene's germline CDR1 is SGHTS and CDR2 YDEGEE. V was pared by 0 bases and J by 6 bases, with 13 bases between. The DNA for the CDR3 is TGTGCCAGCAGCTTGGCCGTCAGGCAGACCAATGAGCAGTTCTTC. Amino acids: CASSLAVRQTNEQFF. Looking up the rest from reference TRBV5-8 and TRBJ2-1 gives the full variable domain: EAGVTQSPTHLIKTRGQQATLRCSPISGHTSVYWYQQALGLGLQFLLWYDEGEERNRGNFPPRFSGRQFPNYSSELNVNALELEDSALYLCASSLAVRQTNEQFFGPGTRLTVL.

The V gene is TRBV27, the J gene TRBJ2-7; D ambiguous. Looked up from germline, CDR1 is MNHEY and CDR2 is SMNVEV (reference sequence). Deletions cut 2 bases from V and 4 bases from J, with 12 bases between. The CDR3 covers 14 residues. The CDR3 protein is CASSLASMGYEQYF. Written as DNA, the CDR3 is TGTGCCAGCAGTTTAGCGTCGATGGGGTACGAGCAGTACTTC.

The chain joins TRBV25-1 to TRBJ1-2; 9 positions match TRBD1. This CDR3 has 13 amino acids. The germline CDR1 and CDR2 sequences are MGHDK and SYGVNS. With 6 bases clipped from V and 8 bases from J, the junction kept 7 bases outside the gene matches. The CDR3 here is CASSRGQGWGYTF. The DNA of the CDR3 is TGTGCCAGCAGCCGGGGACAGGGCTGGGGCTACACCTTC.

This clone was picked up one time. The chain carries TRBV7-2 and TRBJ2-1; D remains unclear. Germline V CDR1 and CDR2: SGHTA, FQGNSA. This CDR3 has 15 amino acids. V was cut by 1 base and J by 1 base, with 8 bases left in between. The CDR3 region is CASSLVGSSYNEQFF. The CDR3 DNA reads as TGTGCCAGCAGCTTAGTAGGTTCGTCCTACAATGAGCAGTTCTTC.

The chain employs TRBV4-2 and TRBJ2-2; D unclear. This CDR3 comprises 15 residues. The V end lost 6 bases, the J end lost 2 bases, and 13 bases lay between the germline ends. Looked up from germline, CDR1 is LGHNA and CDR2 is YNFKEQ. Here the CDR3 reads CASSRNRGNTGELFF. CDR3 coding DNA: TGTGCCAGCAGTCGAAACAGAGGAAACACCGGGGAGCTGTTTTTT.

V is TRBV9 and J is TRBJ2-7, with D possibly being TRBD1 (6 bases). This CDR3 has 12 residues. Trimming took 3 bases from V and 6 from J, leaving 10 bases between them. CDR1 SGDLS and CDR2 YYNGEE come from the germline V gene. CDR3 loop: CASSESGVEQYF. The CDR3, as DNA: TGTGCCAGCAGCGAATCAGGGGTCGAGCAGTACTTC.

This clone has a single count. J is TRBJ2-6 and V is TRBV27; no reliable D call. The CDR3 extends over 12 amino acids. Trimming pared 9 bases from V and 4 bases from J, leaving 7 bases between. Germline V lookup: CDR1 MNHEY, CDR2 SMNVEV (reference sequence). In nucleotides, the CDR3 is TGTGCCAGTATGGGGGGGGCCAACGTCCTGACTTTC. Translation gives CASMGGANVLTF. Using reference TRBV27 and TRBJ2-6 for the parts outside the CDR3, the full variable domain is EAQVTQNPRYLITVTGKKLTVTCSQNMNHEYMSWYRQDPGLGLRQIYYSMNVEVTDKGDVPEGYKVSRKEKRNFPLILESPSPNQTSLYFCASMGGANVLTFGAGSRLTVL.

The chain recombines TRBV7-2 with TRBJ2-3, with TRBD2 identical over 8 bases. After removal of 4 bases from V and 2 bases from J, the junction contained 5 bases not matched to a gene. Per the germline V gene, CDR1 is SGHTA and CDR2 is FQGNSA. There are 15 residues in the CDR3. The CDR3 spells CASSSVAGITDTQYF. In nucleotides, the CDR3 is TGTGCCAGCAGCTCCGTAGCGGGAATCACAGATACGCAGTATTTT.

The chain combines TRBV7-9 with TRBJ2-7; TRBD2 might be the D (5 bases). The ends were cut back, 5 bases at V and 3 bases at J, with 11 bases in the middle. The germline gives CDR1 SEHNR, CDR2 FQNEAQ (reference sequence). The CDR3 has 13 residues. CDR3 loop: CASSPGSLYEQYF. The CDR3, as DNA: TGTGCCAGCAGCCCGGGATCCCTCTACGAGCAGTACTTC. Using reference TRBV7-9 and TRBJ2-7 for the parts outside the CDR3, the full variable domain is DTGVSQNPRHKITKRGQNVTFRCDPISEHNRLYWYRQTLGQGPEFLTYFQNEAQLEKSRLLSDRFSAERPKGSFSTLEIQRTEQGDSAMYLCASSPGSLYEQYFGPGTRLTVT.

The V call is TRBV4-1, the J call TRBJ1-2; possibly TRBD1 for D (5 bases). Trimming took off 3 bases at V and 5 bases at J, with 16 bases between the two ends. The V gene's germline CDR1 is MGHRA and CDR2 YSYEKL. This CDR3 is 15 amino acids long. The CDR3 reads CASSQEAGGWYGYTF. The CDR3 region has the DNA TGCGCCAGCAGCCAGGAGGCGGGGGGATGGTATGGCTACACCTTC.

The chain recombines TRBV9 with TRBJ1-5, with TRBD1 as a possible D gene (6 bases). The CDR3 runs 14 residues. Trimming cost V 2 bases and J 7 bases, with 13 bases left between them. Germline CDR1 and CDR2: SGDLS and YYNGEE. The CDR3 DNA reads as TGTGCCAGCAGCGTGGGACAAATGGGGCAGCCCCAGCATTTT. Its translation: CASSVGQMGQPQHF.

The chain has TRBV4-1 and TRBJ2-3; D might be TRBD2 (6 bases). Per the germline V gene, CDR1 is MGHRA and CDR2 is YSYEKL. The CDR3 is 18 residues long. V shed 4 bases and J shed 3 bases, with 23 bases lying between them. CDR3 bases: TGCGCCAGCAGCCTGTTTGGCGGGCTCACCCGGGGGACAGATACGCAGTATTTT. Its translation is CASSLFGGLTRGTDTQYF.

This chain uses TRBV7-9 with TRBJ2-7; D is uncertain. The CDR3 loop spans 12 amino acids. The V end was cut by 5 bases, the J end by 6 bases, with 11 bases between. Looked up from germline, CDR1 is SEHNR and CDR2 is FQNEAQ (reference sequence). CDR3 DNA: TGTGCCAGCAGCCTAAACCGTGGCGAGCAGTACTTC. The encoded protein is CASSLNRGEQYF.

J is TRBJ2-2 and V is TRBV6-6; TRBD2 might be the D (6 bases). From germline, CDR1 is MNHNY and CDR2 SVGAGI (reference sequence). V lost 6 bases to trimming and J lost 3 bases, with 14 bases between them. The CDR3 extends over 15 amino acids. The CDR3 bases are TGTGCCAGCAGGAGGCGGGAATTGGACACCGGGGAGCTGTTTTTT. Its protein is CASRRRELDTGELFF.

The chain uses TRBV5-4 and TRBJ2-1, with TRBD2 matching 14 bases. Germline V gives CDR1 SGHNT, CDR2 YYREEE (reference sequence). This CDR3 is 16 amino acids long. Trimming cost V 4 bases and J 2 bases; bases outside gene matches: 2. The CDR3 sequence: CASSPTSGRAYNEQFF. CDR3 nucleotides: TGTGCCAGCAGCCCGACTAGCGGGAGGGCCTACAATGAGCAGTTCTTC.

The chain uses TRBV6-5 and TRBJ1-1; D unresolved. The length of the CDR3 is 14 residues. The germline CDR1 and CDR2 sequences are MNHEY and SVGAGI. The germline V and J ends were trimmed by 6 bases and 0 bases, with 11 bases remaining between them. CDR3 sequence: CASSYGVVNTEAFF. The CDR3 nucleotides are TGTGCCAGCAGCTACGGAGTCGTGAACACTGAAGCTTTCTTT.